This T cell receptor (beta chain) was sequenced for a study of blood T cell repertoires in COVID-19. Across the study: Samples came from the United States, Italy and Spain, spanning acute and convalescent COVID-19.

Original processing methods: Scientists estimated how many nucleated cells there were by amplifying reference gene primers. Using immunoSEQ multiplex PCR, the repertoire was profiled, and TCRdb retains in-frame clones only, with some absent. The V and J calls and clone size come from that table; D and trimming were worked out from the DNA. The sample has hundreds of thousands of clones, around 86% seen once. The CDR3 sequence is 13 residues long. The germline V gene has CDR1 SQVTM and CDR2 ANQGSEA. V was pared by 6 bases and J by 0 bases, with 9 bases between. As for this clone: Other nucleotide sequences in the sample specify the same CDR3.

This sequence was found in a woman aged 30 to 39 with active or convalescent COVID-19. The gene calls are TRBV29-1 and TRBJ1-5; no firm D call. Sequencing input: peripheral blood. CDR3 nucleotide sequence: TGCAGCGTCGGGGAAAATAGCAATCAGCCCCAGCATTTT. Protein sequence: CSVGENSNQPQHF.